These 11 T cell receptor beta chains came from one sample sequenced in a study of blood T cell repertoires in COVID-19. Assay: immunoSEQ multiplex PCR; the TCRdb copy retains only in-frame clones and omits some. The sample has fewer than 300,000 clones, around 82% seen once. Source material: peripheral blood. The source of these receptors is a man older than 75 with acute or convalescent COVID-19.

This chain connects TRBV2 to TRBJ2-5; 8 bases are shared with TRBD1. Losses at the gene ends were 4 bases for V and 6 bases for J; bases not matched to a gene: 10. The CDR3 sequence is 15 residues long. Germline V CDR1 and CDR2: SNHLY, FYNNEI. The DNA of the CDR3 is TGTGCCAGCAGTGGTCTAGGACAGGGCGGAAAGACCCAGTACTTC. Protein: CASSGLGQGGKTQYF. The full variable domain, its missing parts supplied by reference TRBV2 and TRBJ2-5, is EPEVTQTPSHQVTQMGQEVILRCVPISNHLYFYWYRQILGQKVEFLVSFYNNEISEKSEIFDDQFSVERPDGSNFTLKIRSTKLEDSAMYFCASSGLGQGGKTQYFGPGTRLLVL.

The chain combines TRBV30 with TRBJ2-7; D remains ambiguous. The V and J ends lost 1 base and 2 bases respectively, with 6 bases between them. From germline, CDR1 is GTSNPN and CDR2 SVGIG (reference sequence). CDR3 size: 12 residues. CDR3: CAWSAQTYEQYF. The CDR3 nucleotides read TGTGCCTGGAGTGCACAGACCTACGAGCAGTACTTC.

This clone appeared once. V gene TRBV28 combines with J gene TRBJ2-7, with TRBD2 matching 7 bases. Trimming at V came to 10 bases and at J to 1 base, leaving 10 bases not matched to a gene. CDR1 and CDR2 (germline): MDHEN, SYDVKM. The CDR3 has 14 amino acids. As DNA, the CDR3 is TGTGCCACCTCTGGCCTAGCGGAGTCCTACGAGCAGTACTTC. Protein product: CATSGLAESYEQYF.

The CDR3 protein is CASSIGPGGIQPQHF. In DNA form, the CDR3 reads TGTGCCAGTAGTATTGGGCCAGGGGGAATTCAGCCCCAGCATTTT. The rearrangement joins TRBV19 to TRBJ1-5; 7 bases are shared with TRBD1. The CDR3 sequence is 15 residues long. Germline-derived CDR1 and CDR2 are LNHDA and SQIVND (reference sequence). J lost 6 bases, V lost 3 bases, and 8 bases had no gene match.

The chain joins TRBV9 to TRBJ1-4; unclear D gene. This CDR3 is 15 amino acids long. V lost 0 bases to trimming and J lost 3 bases, with 9 bases between them. Per germline, CDR1 SGDLS and CDR2 YYNGEE. The CDR3 bases are TGTGCCAGCAGCGTAGAGGTGGGAGCTAATGAAAAACTGTTTTTT. Translated, it gives CASSVEVGANEKLFF.

The chain combines TRBV12-3 or TRBV12-4 with TRBJ2-7; D unresolved. CDR3 size: 13 residues. V was cut by 3 bases and J by 5 bases, with 11 bases left in between. CDR3 in amino acids: CASSFAGDNEQYF. CDR3 nucleotides: TGTGCCAGCAGTTTCGCTGGAGATAACGAGCAGTACTTC.

The rearrangement joins TRBV19 to TRBJ2-1, with D perhaps TRBD2 (6 bases). There are 15 residues in the CDR3. Trimming took off 3 bases at V and 5 bases at J, with 14 bases between the two ends. Germline V CDR1 and CDR2: LNHDA, SQIVND (reference sequence). CDR3 loop: CASSMPQRANNEQFF. The CDR3, as DNA: TGTGCCAGTAGTATGCCCCAGCGGGCGAACAATGAGCAGTTCTTC.

The J gene is TRBJ2-3, the V gene TRBV28; 8 nucleotides align to TRBD2. The trim removed 5 bases at V and 0 bases at J, leaving 7 bases unmatched. Germline values: CDR1 MDHEN, CDR2 SYDVKM. CDR3 length: 16 amino acids. CDR3 in DNA: TGTGCCAGCAGTGTAAGGACTAGCACTAGCACAGATACGCAGTATTTT. Its translation: CASSVRTSTSTDTQYF.

In this sample, this clone turned up a few times. The chain carries TRBV2 and TRBJ1-5, with D unresolved. The V end was cut by 2 bases, the J end by 2 bases, with 7 bases between. CDR3 length: 14 residues. Per the germline V gene, CDR1 is SNHLY and CDR2 is FYNNEI. Written as DNA, the CDR3 is TGTGCCAGCAGTGAAATGTCAGGCAATCAGCCCCAGCATTTT. It specifies CASSEMSGNQPQHF. The full variable domain, in which reference TRBV2 and TRBJ1-5 provide the parts outside the CDR3, is EPEVTQTPSHQVTQMGQEVILRCVPISNHLYFYWYRQILGQKVEFLVSFYNNEISEKSEIFDDQFSVERPDGSNFTLKIRSTKLEDSAMYFCASSEMSGNQPQHFGDGTRLSIL.

This clone was detected once. The chain is built from TRBV7-9 and TRBJ1-4; D is unclear. The germline V and J ends were trimmed by 2 bases and 5 bases, with 9 bases remaining between them. In germline, CDR1 is SEHNR, CDR2 FQNEAQ (reference sequence). This CDR3 comprises 14 residues. The CDR3 nucleotides read TGTGCCAGCAGCTTAAACACCTTAAATGAAAAACTGTTTTTT. Its translation: CASSLNTLNEKLFF.

In DNA form, the CDR3 reads TGTGCCAGCAGCTTGCGTCTAGCGGGAGTCCGTTCCTACAATGAGCAGTTCTTC. Protein product: CASSLRLAGVRSYNEQFF. The chain employs TRBV5-5 and TRBJ2-1; 10 nucleotides match TRBD2. Germline CDR1 SGHKS, CDR2 YYEKEE (reference sequence). V lost 1 base and J lost 1; bases outside the gene matches: 8. CDR3 length equals 18 residues.